This T cell receptor beta chain is from a study of shared clonotypes between healthy human individuals. Study details: Donors were a couple of women and three men aged 18 to 49.

V was clipped by 0 bases and J by 4 bases, with 21 bases between them. The germline V gene has CDR1 SGHDT and CDR2 YYEEEE. CDR3 length: 18 residues. Data came from immunoSEQ multiplex PCR; TCRdb stores just in-frame clones and leaves some out. The sample contains 2 million or so clones, 90% to 95% of which appear only once. The sequencing input was naive CD4+ T cells sorted from blood. This sample's subset: CD45RA+ positively selected. The chain is built from TRBV5-6 and TRBJ2-3; D gene ambiguous. This TCR was recovered from a man between 18 and 35 years old in good health. This CDR3 reads CASSLVGRNLGRADTQYF. The DNA for the CDR3 is TGTGCCAGCAGCTTGGTAGGACGGAATTTGGGAAGGGCAGATACGCAGTATTTT.